A single sample is the source of the 5 T cell receptor beta chains below, sequenced in a study of cytomegalovirus exposure and HLA in healthy donors. Amplification used 60 Vbeta primers and 13 Jbeta primers. Here immunoSEQ multiplex PCR was the method, and the copy in TCRdb shows in-frame clones only, minus some. The profile shows over 95,000 clones, approximately 80% of them singletons. Sequenced material: PBMCs. Every receptor here comes from a man between 40 and 49 years old in good health and CMV-seropositive.

This clone has only one observation. The chain carries TRBV2 and TRBJ2-2; a possible D gene is TRBD1 (6 bases). Germline V gives CDR1 SNHLY, CDR2 FYNNEI. The CDR3 loop spans 15 amino acids. V lost 3 bases to trimming and J lost 1 base, with 9 bases between them. The CDR3 region is CASSEVQGNTGELFF. The CDR3 DNA sequence: TGTGCCAGCAGTGAGGTACAGGGGAACACCGGGGAGCTGTTTTTT.

The V gene is TRBV7-2, the J gene TRBJ1-5; tentatively, D is TRBD1 (6 bases). This CDR3 has 16 amino acids. CDR1 is SGHTA and CDR2 is FQGNSA in the germline V gene. Trimming stripped 4 bases from V and 7 bases from J, with 20 bases between. The CDR3 sequence: CASSSPRGAGGQPQHF. The DNA for the CDR3 is TGTGCCAGCAGCTCCCCTCGGGGGGCTGGGGGACAGCCCCAGCATTTT.

The chain employs TRBV7-2 and TRBJ1-3; TRBD1 matches at 7 bases. The germline V gene has CDR1 SGHTA and CDR2 FQGNSA. This CDR3 is 15 amino acids long. Trimming at V came to 5 bases and at J to 0 bases, leaving 4 bases not matched to a gene. CDR3 nucleotide sequence: TGTGCCAGCAGCGATACAGGGGACTCTGGAAACACCATATATTTT. Residues: CASSDTGDSGNTIYF.

This clone was counted only a few times. This rearrangement joins TRBV20-1 to TRBJ2-7; a possible D gene is TRBD2 (6 bases). V was cut by 3 bases and J by 3 bases, with 6 bases left in between. CDR3 size: 11 residues. Germline CDR1 reads DFQATT; CDR2 reads SNEGSKA (reference sequence). DNA of the CDR3: TGCAGTGCTAGCGGGGGCTACGAGCAGTACTTC. Its protein is CSASGGYEQYF.

This chain uses TRBV28 with TRBJ2-7, with TRBD2 matching over 10 bases. The V segment lost 7 bases and the J segment 3 bases; nucleotides outside the gene matches: 6. Per germline, CDR1 MDHEN and CDR2 SYDVKM. The CDR3 has 14 amino acids. The CDR3 coding sequence is TGTGCCAGCACTAGCGGGGGTATGGTCTACGAGCAGTACTTC. Translated: CASTSGGMVYEQYF.